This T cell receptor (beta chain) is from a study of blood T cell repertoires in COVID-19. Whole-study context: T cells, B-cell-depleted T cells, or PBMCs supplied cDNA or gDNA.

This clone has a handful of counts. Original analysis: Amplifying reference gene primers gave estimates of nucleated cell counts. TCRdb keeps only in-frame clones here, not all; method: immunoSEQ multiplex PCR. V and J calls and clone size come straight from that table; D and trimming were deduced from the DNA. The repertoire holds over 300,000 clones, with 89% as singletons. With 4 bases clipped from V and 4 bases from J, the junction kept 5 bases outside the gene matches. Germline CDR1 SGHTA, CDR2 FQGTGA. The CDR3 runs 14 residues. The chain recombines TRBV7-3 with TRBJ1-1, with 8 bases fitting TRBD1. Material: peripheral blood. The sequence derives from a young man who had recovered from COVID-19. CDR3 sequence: CASSSSGGFTEAFF. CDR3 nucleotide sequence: TGTGCCAGCAGCTCCTCAGGGGGCTTCACTGAAGCTTTCTTT.